The table lists the clone carrying this T cell receptor (beta chain) with a few counts. Its antigen remains unknown. The DNA is omitted, as the CDR3 cannot be located on it reliably, and the CDR3 follows TCRdb's listing. The data belong to a study of T cells in Graves' hyperthyroidism and ophthalmopathy. Overall study results and limits: Clonotypes that were expanded in thyroid above 0.001 mostly appeared in blood too.

From 10 ml of fresh peripheral blood, PBMCs were isolated. The source material, RNA transcripts, was used to amplify TCR beta CDR3 regions. In the first-round RT-PCR of the TCR CDR3, the HTBI primer set was used. TCRdb re-called the multiplex PCR reads with MiXCR, one entry per CDR3 protein. Of hundreds of thousands of distinct CDR3 sequences listed, over 12% are singletons. Termini included, the CDR3 measures 20 amino acids. CDR1 is SEHNR and CDR2 is FQNEAQ in the germline V gene (reference sequence). This clonotype was sampled from a man younger than 35 with Graves' ophthalmopathy. The material sequenced was blood. This chain joins TRBV7-9 and TRBJ1-2. CDR3 amino acids: CASSFYICSASRLDPYGYTF.